This T cell receptor beta chain was found in a study of T cell responses to AZD1222 COVID-19 vaccine. Overall study results and limits: With two AZD1222 doses given, Spike-specific TCR breadth and depth both rose. It should be noted that donors were predominantly white British and more often female, and clonal diversity was possibly underestimated.

Per the germline V gene, CDR1 is MNHEY and CDR2 is SMNVEV (reference sequence). CDR3 size: 15 residues. Trimming cost V 1 base and J 2 bases, with 10 bases left between them. Method: immunoSEQ multiplex PCR; TCRdb's copy keeps in-frame clones and lacks some. The sample gives roughly 120,000 clones, around 86% of which show up once; about 1.2% is in the top ten. This clone was observed a handful of times. Its antigen is unidentified. Sample: peripheral blood, taken on day 0 of AZD1222 vaccination. V usage is TRBV27 and J usage is TRBJ2-3, with D unresolved. The clonotype originates from an adult in good health. CDR3 in amino acids: CASSLLGSSTDTQYF. In nucleotides, the CDR3 is TGTGCCAGCAGTTTATTAGGCAGCTCCACAGATACGCAGTATTTT.